The 8 T cell receptor beta chains below all came from one sample that was sequenced in a study of T cell responses to AZD1222 COVID-19 vaccine. Here immunoSEQ multiplex PCR was the method, and the copy in TCRdb shows in-frame clones only, minus some. The sample consists of 75,000 to 100,000 clones, around nine tenths of them appearing once. The sequenced sample was peripheral blood, obtained on day 0 of AZD1222 vaccination. These receptors were obtained from an adult in good health.

The V gene is TRBV28, the J gene TRBJ2-7; perhaps TRBD1 as D (5 bases). V was clipped by 6 bases and J by 0 bases, with 12 bases between them. The CDR3 has 14 amino acids. In germline, CDR1 is MDHEN, CDR2 SYDVKM. CDR3 bases: TGTGCCAGCAGACCAGGGTCCTCCTCCTACGAGCAGTACTTC. This gives the protein CASRPGSSSYEQYF. Based on the CDR3 plus reference TRBV28 and TRBJ2-7, the full variable domain is DVKVTQSSRYLVKRTGEKVFLECVQDMDHENMFWYRQDPGLGLRLIYFSYDVKMKEKGDIPEGYSVSREKKERFSLILESASTNQTSMYLCASRPGSSSYEQYFGPGTRLTVT.

J is TRBJ1-6 and V is TRBV5-8; tentative D call: TRBD1 (5 bases). V shed 6 bases and J shed 0 bases, with 16 bases lying between them. The CDR3 contains 17 residues. The germline CDR1 and CDR2 sequences are SGHTS and YDEGEE. This CDR3 reads CASNPGEGRSYNSPLHF. CDR3 nucleotides: TGTGCCAGCAACCCGGGGGAGGGACGCTCCTATAATTCACCCCTCCACTTT.

The CDR3 loop is CASAGTPSYEQYF. The CDR3 coding sequence is TGCGCCAGCGCGGGGACACCCTCCTACGAGCAGTACTTC. The V gene is TRBV4-1, the J gene TRBJ2-7; the D call may be TRBD1 or TRBD2 (6 bases each). V lost 8 bases and J lost 0, with 11 bases in between. Germline V CDR1 and CDR2: MGHRA, YSYEKL. This CDR3 has 13 residues.

The rearrangement joins TRBV12-3 or TRBV12-4 to TRBJ1-2; the D gene is possibly TRBD1 (6 bases). The CDR3 contains 13 residues. The ends were cut back, 2 bases at V and 4 bases at J, with 8 bases in the middle. The CDR3 DNA reads TGTGCCAGCAGTTTAAGGGGGTTCTATGGCTACACCTTC. It codes for CASSLRGFYGYTF.

The gene calls are TRBV11-2 and TRBJ2-1; D is perhaps TRBD2 (6 bases). Deletions cut 5 bases from V and 7 bases from J, with 12 bases between. This CDR3 has 13 amino acids. Germline V lookup: CDR1 SGHAT, CDR2 FQNNGV. CDR3 in amino acids: CASSLSGGNEQFF. The CDR3 region has the DNA TGTGCCAGCAGCCTTAGCGGCGGGAATGAGCAGTTCTTC.

The chain uses TRBV29-1 and TRBJ1-2; 11 bases fit TRBD1. This CDR3 is built from 15 residues. V dropped 7 bases and J dropped 0; count of bases not matched to a gene: 7. Per the germline V gene, CDR1 is SQVTM and CDR2 is ANQGSEA. For the CDR3, the DNA is TGCAGCGGAGGGACAGGGGGATTAGCTAACTATGGCTACACCTTC. Its translation: CSGGTGGLANYGYTF.

The J gene is TRBJ2-1, the V gene TRBV3-1 (or the pseudogene TRBV3-2); 10 bases are shared with TRBD2. This CDR3 spans 13 amino acids. The germline V gene encodes CDR1 LGHDT and CDR2 YNNKEL (reference sequence). With 4 bases clipped from V and 14 bases from J, the junction kept 8 bases outside the gene matches. This chain's CDR3 is CASSPKWGTSEFF. The CDR3 nucleotides read TGTGCCAGCAGCCCAAAATGGGGGACTAGCGAGTTCTTC.

The CDR3 protein is CASSSIGQPGELFF. The CDR3, as DNA: TGTGCCAGCAGCTCGATTGGTCAGCCCGGGGAGCTGTTTTTT. This sequence joins TRBV7-3 and TRBJ2-2; no clear D. The CDR3 length is 14 residues. Germline V gives CDR1 SGHTA, CDR2 FQGTGA. The V gene lost 4 bases and the J gene lost 6 bases, with 12 bases spanning the gap.